The rows below give T cell receptor beta chains drawn from one sample of a study of beta chain features in type 1 diabetes. Assay: immunoSEQ multiplex PCR; the TCRdb copy retains only in-frame clones and omits some. Of around 350,000 clones in the sample, around 12% are singletons; the top ten hold more than 0.015%. Sample: naive CD4+ T cells from blood. All receptors come from a young man in good health. Both conserved end residues are part of each CDR3. D genes are given only for firm matches. Clone size, where shown, is once, few, many, or a class for clones that have expanded.

clone_size	v_call	j_call	d_call	cdr3_nt	cdr3_aa
few	TRBV30	TRBJ1-1	-	TGTGCCTGGAGTGTAAACCGCCGTAGGGGGGGAGCTTTCTTT	CAWSVNRRRGGAFF
few	TRBV12-5	TRBJ1-2	-	TGTGCTAGTGGCCCAGGGACAAGGGGCTACACCTTC	CASGPGTRGYTF
-	TRBV6-4	TRBJ1-2	-	TGTGCCAGCAGTGAGGTGACAGGCTATGGCTACACCTTC	CASSEVTGYGYTF
-	TRBV7-2	TRBJ1-1	-	TGTGCCAGCAGCTTAGCTTTTCGGGATCGCACTGAAGCTTTCTTT	CASSLAFRDRTEAFF
-	TRBV18	TRBJ2-1	-	TGTGCCAGCTCACTCTTGTTATCCGTGCCGAGCTCCTACAATGAGCAGTTCTTC	CASSLLLSVPSSYNEQFF
few	TRBV6-1	TRBJ1-5	TRBD1	TGTGCCAGCAGCGTGGGGACAGGGGGCGATCAGCCCCAGCATTTT	CASSVGTGGDQPQHF
few	TRBV6-5	TRBJ1-2	TRBD1	TGTGCCAGCAGTTCTTGGACAGGAGGCGCCTATGGCTACACCTTC	CASSSWTGGAYGYTF
few	TRBV6-5	TRBJ2-1	-	TGTGCCACGACACTCTCCTACAATGAGCAGTTCTTC	CATTLSYNEQFF
few	TRBV9	TRBJ2-7	TRBD1	TGTGCCAGCAGCAAGGACAGGTGGACCTTCCACGAGCAGTACTTC	CASSKDRWTFHEQYF
few	TRBV6-6	TRBJ1-2	-	TGTGCCAGCACCCTACCGGGGGGGCCCCATGGCTACACCTTC	CASTLPGGPHGYTF
-	TRBV7-9	TRBJ1-1	-	TGTGCCAGCAGCGCCAGGGAGGCGGGGAACACTGAAGCTTTCTTT	CASSAREAGNTEAFF
-	TRBV25-1	TRBJ2-3	-	TGTGCCAGCAGTGTTATCGGCACAGATACGCAGTATTTT	CASSVIGTDTQYF
few	TRBV5-4	TRBJ2-7	-	TGTGCCAGCAGCTTGTTATTCAGAGGCCAGCGGTACTACGAGCAGTACTTC	CASSLLFRGQRYYEQYF
-	TRBV19	TRBJ2-7	-	TGTGCCAGTAGAAGGCGGGACGGAGGCGAGCAGTACTTC	CASRRRDGGEQYF
few	TRBV28	TRBJ1-5	-	TGTGCCAGCAGTTTTATCTATCAGCCCCAGCATTTT	CASSFIYQPQHF
few	TRBV18	TRBJ2-7	-	TGTGCCAGCTCATCCACCGGGACGGGAGCTTACGAGCAGTACTTC	CASSSTGTGAYEQYF
-	TRBV30	TRBJ2-2	TRBD2	TGTGCCTCCCAACCGGGACTATATGTCGCCGGGGAGCTGTTTTTT	CASQPGLYVAGELFF
-	TRBV7-2	TRBJ1-2	-	TGTGCCAGCAGCTTGTCGGGTACGAGTCCCTATGGCTACACCTTC	CASSLSGTSPYGYTF
-	TRBV28	TRBJ2-7	TRBD1	TGTGCCAGCAGTCGGACAGGGTTCTCCTACGAGCAGTACTTC	CASSRTGFSYEQYF
-	TRBV11-2	TRBJ2-7	-	TGTGCCAGCGCCAGAGGCCCCGAGCAGTACTTC	CASARGPEQYF
-	TRBV2	TRBJ1-1	-	TGTGCCAGCAGTGTTATTATGGACATGGAAGCTTTCTTT	CASSVIMDMEAFF
few	TRBV29-1	TRBJ2-3	TRBD2	TGCAGCGTTGAGTCGGGGACTAGAGGTACAGATACGCAGTATTTT	CSVESGTRGTDTQYF
-	TRBV28	TRBJ1-5	-	TGTGCCAGCAGTGAGACGACGGGTAATCAGCCCCAGCATTTT	CASSETTGNQPQHF
few	TRBV28	TRBJ2-7	-	TGTGCCAGCAGACTAAGCTTGGACAGTACCTACGAGCAGTACTTC	CASRLSLDSTYEQYF
-	TRBV19	TRBJ2-5	-	TGTGCCAGTCGGGACTTGGCCGAGACCCAGTACTTC	CASRDLAETQYF
-	TRBV7-9	TRBJ1-2	TRBD1	TGTGCCAGCAGCTTCGGACAGGGCCCCTATGGCTACACCTTC	CASSFGQGPYGYTF
-	TRBV19	TRBJ2-1	TRBD2	TGTGCCAGTAGTATAGTGAAGCACGGGAGGGTTGGTAGGATGAATGAGCAGTTCTTC	CASSIVKHGRVGRMNEQFF
-	TRBV5-4	TRBJ2-1	TRBD2	TGTGCCAGCAGCCCCGTCCCGGGACTAGCGGGAGGGCCGGTGAATGAGCAGTTCTTC	CASSPVPGLAGGPVNEQFF
few	TRBV14	TRBJ2-1	TRBD1	TGTGCCAGCAGACCCAGTGGGACAGGGGGATACGGGCAGTTCTTC	CASRPSGTGGYGQFF
-	TRBV15	TRBJ2-7	-	TGTGCCACCAGCAGAGAGGGCGAAGGGGACGAGCAGTACTTC	CATSREGEGDEQYF
-	TRBV7-2	TRBJ1-5	-	TGTGCCAGCAGCCCCCCGGGAGGGTTAACTCAGCCCCAGCATTTT	CASSPPGGLTQPQHF
-	TRBV7-2	TRBJ1-5	TRBD1	TGTGCCAGCAGGACCGGACAGGGGCCGCGTAGCAATCAGCCCCAGCATTTT	CASRTGQGPRSNQPQHF
few	TRBV7-3	TRBJ1-2	TRBD1	TGTGCCAGCAGACCGAATCCGGGACAGGGTGGATACACCTTC	CASRPNPGQGGYTF
-	TRBV4-2	TRBJ1-4	TRBD1	TGTGCCAGCAGCCGACCGCAGGGGGAGAATGAAAAACTGTTTTTT	CASSRPQGENEKLFF
few	TRBV6-1	TRBJ1-2	TRBD1	TGTGCCAGCACTGAGCTTGCAGGGGGAGATGGCTACACCTTC	CASTELAGGDGYTF
-	TRBV5-1	TRBJ2-1	TRBD2	TGCGCCAGCAGCCACCTAGCGGAGGCCTACAATGAGCAGTTCTTC	CASSHLAEAYNEQFF
few	TRBV6-5	TRBJ2-5	TRBD2	TGTGCCAGCAGCGATTTCTCTAGCGGGAAAGAGACCCAGTACTTC	CASSDFSSGKETQYF
few	TRBV7-2	TRBJ1-4	-	TGTGCCAGCAGTTTCCAGGGGTCAACTAATGAAAAACTGTTTTTT	CASSFQGSTNEKLFF
-	TRBV25-1	TRBJ1-2	-	TGTGCCAGCAGTGAATTCGGACAGCATAGAGGCTACACCTTC	CASSEFGQHRGYTF
-	TRBV5-4	TRBJ2-1	-	TGTGCCAGCAGCTATGTACAGGGAGATGAGCAGTTCTTC	CASSYVQGDEQFF
-	TRBV6-5	TRBJ2-7	-	TGTGCCAGCAGTTACTCGTACCGAGCCTACGAGCAGTACTTC	CASSYSYRAYEQYF
-	TRBV7-9	TRBJ2-5	TRBD2	TGTGCCAGCAGTCTGGTGGGGGGGCAAGAGACCCAGTACTTC	CASSLVGGQETQYF
-	TRBV19	TRBJ2-7	-	TGTGCCAGTAGTGACTCACCGGGGGTGACCTACGAGCAGTACTTC	CASSDSPGVTYEQYF
-	TRBV7-2	TRBJ1-5	-	TGTGCCAGCAGCTTAGAAGAGGGTAGCAATCAGCCCCAGCATTTT	CASSLEEGSNQPQHF
-	TRBV10-3	TRBJ1-1	TRBD1	TGTGCCATCAGTGACCCTGACAGGGGCGGTCGGAACACTGAAGCTTTCTTT	CAISDPDRGGRNTEAFF
-	TRBV6-4	TRBJ2-1	-	TGTGCCAGCAGTATCGAGGGTCCGGCATATGAGCAGTTCTTC	CASSIEGPAYEQFF
-	TRBV5-4	TRBJ1-1	-	TGTGCCAGCAGCTTGGCCCCGCGACAAGGGAACACTGAAGCTTTCTTT	CASSLAPRQGNTEAFF